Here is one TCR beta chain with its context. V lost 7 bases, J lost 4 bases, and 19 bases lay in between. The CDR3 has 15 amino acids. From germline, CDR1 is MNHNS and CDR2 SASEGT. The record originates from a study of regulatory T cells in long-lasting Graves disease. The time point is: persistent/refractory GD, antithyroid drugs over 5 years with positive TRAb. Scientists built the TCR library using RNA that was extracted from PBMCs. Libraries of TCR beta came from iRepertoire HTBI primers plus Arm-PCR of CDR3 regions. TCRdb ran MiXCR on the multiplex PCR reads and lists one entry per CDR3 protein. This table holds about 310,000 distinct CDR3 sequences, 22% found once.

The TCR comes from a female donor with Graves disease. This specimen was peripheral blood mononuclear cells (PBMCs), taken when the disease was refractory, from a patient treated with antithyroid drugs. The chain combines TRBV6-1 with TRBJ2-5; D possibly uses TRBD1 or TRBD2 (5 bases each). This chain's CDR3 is CASTPWSGPGETQYF. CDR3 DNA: TGTGCCAGCACCCCCTGGTCGGGGCCTGGAGAGACCCAGTACTTC.